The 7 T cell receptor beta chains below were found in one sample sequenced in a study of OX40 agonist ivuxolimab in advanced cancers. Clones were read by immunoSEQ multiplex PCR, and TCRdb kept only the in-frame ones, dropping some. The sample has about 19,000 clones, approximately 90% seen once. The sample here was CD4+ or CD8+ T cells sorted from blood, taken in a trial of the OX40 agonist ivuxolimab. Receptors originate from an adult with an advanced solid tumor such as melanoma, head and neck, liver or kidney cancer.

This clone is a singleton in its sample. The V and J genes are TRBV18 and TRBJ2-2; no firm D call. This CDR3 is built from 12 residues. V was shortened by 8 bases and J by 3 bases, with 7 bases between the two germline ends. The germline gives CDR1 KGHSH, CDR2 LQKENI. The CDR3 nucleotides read TGTGCCAGCCTAGAAGACACCGGGGAGCTGTTTTTT. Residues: CASLEDTGELFF.

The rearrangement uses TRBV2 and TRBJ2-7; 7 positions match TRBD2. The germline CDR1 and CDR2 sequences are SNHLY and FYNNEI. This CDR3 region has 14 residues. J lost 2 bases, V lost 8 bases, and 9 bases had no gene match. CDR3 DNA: TGTGCCAGCGGATGGCGGGAGTACCCCTACGAGCAGTACTTC. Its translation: CASGWREYPYEQYF.

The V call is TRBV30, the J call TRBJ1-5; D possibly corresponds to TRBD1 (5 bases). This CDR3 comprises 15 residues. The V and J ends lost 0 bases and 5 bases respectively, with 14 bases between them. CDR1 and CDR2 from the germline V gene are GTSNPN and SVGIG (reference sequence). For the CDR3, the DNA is TGTGCCTGGAGTGTACCGGAGGGGCTCGATCAGCCCCAGCATTTT. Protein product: CAWSVPEGLDQPQHF.

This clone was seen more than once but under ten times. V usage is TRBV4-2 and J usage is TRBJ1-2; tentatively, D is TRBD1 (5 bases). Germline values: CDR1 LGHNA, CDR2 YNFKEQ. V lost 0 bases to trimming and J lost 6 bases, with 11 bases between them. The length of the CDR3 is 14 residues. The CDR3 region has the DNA TGTGCCAGCAGCCAAGATGGGGGATATGATGGCTACACCTTC. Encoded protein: CASSQDGGYDGYTF.

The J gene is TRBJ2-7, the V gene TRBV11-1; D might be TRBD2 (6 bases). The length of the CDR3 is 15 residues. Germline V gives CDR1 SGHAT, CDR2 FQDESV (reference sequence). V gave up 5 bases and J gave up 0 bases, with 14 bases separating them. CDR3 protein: CASSVRLGHSYEQYF. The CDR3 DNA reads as TGTGCCAGCAGCGTCCGACTAGGCCACTCCTACGAGCAGTACTTC.

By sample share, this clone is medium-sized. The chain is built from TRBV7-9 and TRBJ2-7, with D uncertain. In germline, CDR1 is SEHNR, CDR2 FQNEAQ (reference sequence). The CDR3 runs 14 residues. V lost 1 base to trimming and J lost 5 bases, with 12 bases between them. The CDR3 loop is CASSLGHSSDEQYF. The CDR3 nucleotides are TGTGCCAGCAGCTTAGGTCACTCTTCGGACGAGCAGTACTTC. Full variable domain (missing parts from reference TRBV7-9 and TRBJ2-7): DTGVSQNPRHKITKRGQNVTFRCDPISEHNRLYWYRQTLGQGPEFLTYFQNEAQLEKSRLLSDRFSAERPKGSFSTLEIQRTEQGDSAMYLCASSLGHSSDEQYFGPGTRLTVT.

CDR3 protein: CASSPEAGNSYEQYF. The CDR3 DNA reads as TGTGCCAGCTCACCAGAGGCGGGCAACTCCTACGAGCAGTACTTC. V gene TRBV18 combines with J gene TRBJ2-7, with D perhaps TRBD2 (5 bases). The germline V gene has CDR1 KGHSH and CDR2 LQKENI. V gave up 2 bases and J gave up 0 bases, with 11 bases separating them. CDR3 size: 15 residues.